Below are 22 T cell receptor beta chains sequenced from a single sample in a study of T cell responses to AZD1222 COVID-19 vaccine. Using immunoSEQ multiplex PCR, the repertoire was profiled, and TCRdb retains in-frame clones only, with some absent. The sample carries around 110,000 clones, roughly 90% recorded once. The material was peripheral blood, obtained 28 days after the second AZD1222 dose. These receptors were collected from an adult who received the AZD1222 COVID-19 vaccine.

This rearrangement joins TRBV18 to TRBJ2-7; 8 bases align to TRBD1. V was clipped by 6 bases and J by 4 bases; unmatched bases: 20. CDR3 length: 18 residues. Germline V CDR1 and CDR2: KGHSH, LQKENI. The chain's CDR3 is CASSRAASGGQGAYEQYF. For the CDR3, the DNA is TGTGCCAGCTCCCGGGCCGCCTCCGGGGGTCAGGGGGCTTACGAGCAGTACTTC.

The chain joins TRBV6-4 to TRBJ2-7, with 7 positions matching TRBD1. CDR1 is MRHNA and CDR2 is SNTAGT in the germline V gene. The length of the CDR3 is 12 residues. Trimming took 6 bases from V and 1 from J; bases not matched to a gene: 0. CDR3 sequence: CASRDRSYEQYF. The CDR3 DNA sequence: TGTGCCAGCAGGGACAGGTCCTACGAGCAGTACTTC.

The genes are TRBV19 and TRBJ1-2; no firm D call. Germline V gives CDR1 LNHDA, CDR2 SQIVND (reference sequence). The CDR3 totals 14 residues. V lost 3 bases and J 3 bases, leaving 11 bases between the germline ends. CDR3 sequence (DNA): TGTGCCAGTAGTATGACGGGGTTCGACTATGGCTACACCTTC. As protein: CASSMTGFDYGYTF.

The rearrangement joins TRBV18 to TRBJ1-4; D is ambiguous. The CDR3 runs to 11 residues. CDR1 and CDR2 from the germline V gene are KGHSH and LQKENI. V dropped 2 bases and J dropped 6 bases, with 1 base sitting between them. DNA for the CDR3: TGTGCCAGCTCACCAGATGAAAAACTGTTTTTT. Encoded protein: CASSPDEKLFF.

The J gene is TRBJ2-7, the V gene TRBV7-9, with 10 positions matching TRBD2. The CDR3 is made up of 15 amino acids. V trimming: 2 bases; J trimming: 2 bases; junction bases outside the gene matches: 3. CDR1 and CDR2 (germline): SEHNR, FQNEAQ (reference sequence). CDR3 sequence reads: CASSLRTSGPYEQYF. CDR3 nucleotide sequence: TGTGCCAGCAGCTTACGGACTAGCGGCCCCTACGAGCAGTACTTC.

J is TRBJ1-5 and V is TRBV27; 7 bases align to TRBD1. The CDR3 covers 15 residues. The V and J ends lost 5 bases and 0 bases, in that order; junction bases with no gene match: 4. CDR1 and CDR2 (germline): MNHEY, SMNVEV (reference sequence). The CDR3 bases are TGTGCCAGCAGTGTACAGGGGTATAGCAATCAGCCCCAGCATTTT. Protein sequence: CASSVQGYSNQPQHF.

This chain uses TRBV7-3 with TRBJ1-2; a weak D match, TRBD1 (6 bases). Trimming removed 3 bases at V and 8 bases at J, with 13 bases between. This CDR3 contains 13 residues. Germline CDR1 is SGHTA and CDR2 is FQGTGA. CDR3 sequence: CASSFTGRGGYTF. The CDR3 coding sequence is TGTGCCAGCAGCTTCACAGGAAGGGGGGGCTACACCTTC. Based on the CDR3 plus reference TRBV7-3 and TRBJ1-2, the full variable domain is GAGVSQTPSNKVTEKGKYVELRCDPISGHTALYWYRQSLGQGPEFLIYFQGTGAADDSGLPNDRFFAVRPEGSVSTLKIQRTERGDSAVYLCASSFTGRGGYTFGSGTRLTVV.

This clone was observed a few times. The chain uses TRBV7-3 and TRBJ2-2, with D perhaps matching TRBD2 (6 bases). The V end was cut by 5 bases, the J end by 4 bases, with 11 bases between. Per the germline V gene, CDR1 is SGHTA and CDR2 is FQGTGA. The CDR3 consists of 14 residues. The CDR3 here is CASSQGLSTGELFF. CDR3 DNA: TGTGCCAGCAGCCAGGGACTTTCCACCGGGGAGCTGTTTTTT. Variable domain in full (rest from reference TRBV7-3 and TRBJ2-2): GAGVSQTPSNKVTEKGKYVELRCDPISGHTALYWYRQSLGQGPEFLIYFQGTGAADDSGLPNDRFFAVRPEGSVSTLKIQRTERGDSAVYLCASSQGLSTGELFFGEGSRLTVL.

V gene TRBV9 combines with J gene TRBJ2-5, with unresolved D. Deletions cut 0 bases from V and 7 bases from J, with 1 base between. CDR3 length equals 10 residues. Germline V gene data show CDR1 as SGDLS and CDR2 as YYNGEE. CDR3 DNA sequence: TGTGCCAGCAGCGTAGGGACCCAGTACTTC. Its protein product is CASSVGTQYF.

The chain combines TRBV4-1 with TRBJ2-7; D call uncertain. The CDR3 runs to 16 residues. V lost 2 bases and J lost 1, with 15 bases in between. Germline CDR1 reads MGHRA; CDR2 reads YSYEKL. CDR3 sequence reads: CASSQPRKGDSYEQYF. The CDR3 bases are TGCGCCAGCAGCCAACCGCGCAAAGGAGATTCCTACGAGCAGTACTTC.

With respect to this clone: Germline and junction disagree at one end, which may indicate a read error. In DNA form, the CDR3 reads TGTGCCAGCAGCTTAGATTTGAAGACTGAAGCTTTCTTT. Amino acid sequence: CASSLDLKTEAFF. The rearrangement uses TRBV13 and TRBJ1-1, with D uncertain. The germline V gene has CDR1 PRHDT and CDR2 FYEKMQ (reference sequence). The CDR3 covers 13 residues.

The rearrangement joins TRBV4-1 to TRBJ1-1, with 9 bases matching TRBD1. V was clipped by 0 bases and J by 8 bases; unmatched bases: 4. Germline V gene lookup returns CDR1 MGHRA and CDR2 YSYEKL. The CDR3 contains 14 residues. The DNA for the CDR3 is TGCGCCAGCAGCCAAGAACAGGGGGCTAGGGAAGCTTTCTTT. Protein: CASSQEQGAREAFF.

A note on this clone: At the DNA level, this CDR3 is encoded by other sequences in the same sample as well. The chain joins TRBV27 to TRBJ1-2; perhaps TRBD1 as D (6 bases). CDR3 size: 13 residues. Germline V gene data show CDR1 as MNHEY and CDR2 as SMNVEV (reference sequence). V lost 0 bases, J lost 4 bases, and 6 bases lay in between. This CDR3 is CASSLSGGYGYTF. For the CDR3, the DNA is TGTGCCAGCAGTTTATCAGGGGGCTATGGCTACACCTTC.

The rearrangement uses TRBV5-1 and TRBJ2-7, with D perhaps TRBD1 (6 bases). The V gene's germline CDR1 is SGHRS and CDR2 YFSETQ. V lost 0 bases and J 6 bases, leaving 16 bases between the germline ends. This CDR3 is 15 amino acids long. The CDR3 nucleotides read TGCGCCAGCAGCTTGGATGCAGGGGTAGTAACCGAGCAGTACTTC. It codes for CASSLDAGVVTEQYF.

The chain couples TRBV12-3 or TRBV12-4 to TRBJ1-2; D is perhaps TRBD1 (6 bases). Deletions cut 6 bases from V and 4 bases from J, with 12 bases between. This CDR3 contains 13 residues. In DNA, the CDR3 is TGTGCCAGCAGGCGGTCGGGGGCCTATGGCTACACCTTC. It encodes CASRRSGAYGYTF.

The chain joins TRBV19 to TRBJ1-1; no clear D gene. The CDR3 runs 13 residues. Trimming took 7 bases from V and 5 from J, leaving 14 bases between them. Germline-derived CDR1 and CDR2 are LNHDA and SQIVND (reference sequence). CDR3 bases: TGTGCCAGTACTCTGGCCGCGGTTACTGAAGCTTTCTTT. It specifies CASTLAAVTEAFF.

The chain couples TRBV5-1 to TRBJ2-1; the D gene is possibly TRBD2 (6 bases). Trimming removed 8 bases from V and 9 bases from J, with 18 bases in between. From germline, CDR1 is SGHRS and CDR2 YFSETQ. The CDR3 covers 13 residues. CDR3 bases: TGCGCCAGTCGACCGGGAGAGGGAGTTGAGCAGTTCTTC. Protein product: CASRPGEGVEQFF.

The CDR3 DNA follows: TGTGCCAGCAGTTACTCAACGGACATTGAGCAGTACTTC. This codes for CASSYSTDIEQYF. The rearrangement joins TRBV6-5 to TRBJ2-7; a possible D gene is TRBD1 (5 bases). The CDR3 contains 13 residues. Germline V CDR1 and CDR2: MNHEY, SVGAGI. V was clipped by 0 bases and J by 7 bases, with 10 bases between them.

The chain combines TRBV7-9 with TRBJ2-1; 8 nucleotides line up with TRBD2. J was trimmed by 5 bases and V by 1 base; bases with no gene match: 4. This CDR3 contains 15 residues. Germline lookup yields CDR1 SEHNR and CDR2 FQNEAQ (reference sequence). The CDR3 is CASSLVSGGNNEQFF. DNA of the CDR3: TGTGCCAGCAGCTTAGTATCGGGAGGGAACAATGAGCAGTTCTTC.

The CDR3 nucleotides read TGTGCCAGCTCACCAAGTCGTGTGGTGAACAATGAGCAGTTCTTC. This codes for CASSPSRVVNNEQFF. The rearrangement uses TRBV18 and TRBJ2-1; D unresolved. The germline V gene has CDR1 KGHSH and CDR2 LQKENI. V shed 2 bases and J shed 5 bases, with 13 bases lying between them. The CDR3 has 15 amino acids.

This rearrangement joins TRBV6-5 to TRBJ1-6, with D unresolved. The CDR3 totals 15 residues. The V gene lost 7 bases and the J gene lost 2 bases, with 12 bases spanning the gap. Germline CDR1 and CDR2: MNHEY and SVGAGI. In DNA form, the CDR3 reads TGTGCCAGCAACCCACAGAGGACCTATAATTCACCCCTCCACTTT. Encoded protein: CASNPQRTYNSPLHF.

The V and J genes are TRBV7-2 and TRBJ1-1; 9 bases fit TRBD1. V was clipped by 4 bases and J by 5 bases; unmatched bases: 2. The CDR3 sequence is 13 residues long. CDR1 SGHTA and CDR2 FQGNSA come from the germline V gene. This CDR3 reads CASSWTGETEAFF. CDR3 DNA: TGTGCCAGCAGCTGGACAGGGGAGACTGAAGCTTTCTTT.